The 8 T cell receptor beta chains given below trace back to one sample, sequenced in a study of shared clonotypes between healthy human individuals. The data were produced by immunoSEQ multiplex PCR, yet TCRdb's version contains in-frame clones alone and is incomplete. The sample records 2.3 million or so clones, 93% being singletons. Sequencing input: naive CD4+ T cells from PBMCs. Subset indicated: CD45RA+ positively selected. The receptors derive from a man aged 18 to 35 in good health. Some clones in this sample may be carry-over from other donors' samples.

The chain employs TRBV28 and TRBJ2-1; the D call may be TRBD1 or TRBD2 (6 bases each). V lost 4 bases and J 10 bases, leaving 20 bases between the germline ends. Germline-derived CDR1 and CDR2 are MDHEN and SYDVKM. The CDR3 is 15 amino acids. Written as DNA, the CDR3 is TGTGCCAGCAGTTCAAACTGGCAGGGGAGGTTCGAGCAGTTCTTC. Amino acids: CASSSNWQGRFEQFF.

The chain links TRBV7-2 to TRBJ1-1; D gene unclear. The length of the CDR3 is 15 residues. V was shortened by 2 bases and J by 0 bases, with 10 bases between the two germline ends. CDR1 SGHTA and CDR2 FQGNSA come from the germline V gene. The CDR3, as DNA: TGTGCCAGCAGCTTATCGGTCAGGTTGAACACTGAAGCTTTCTTT. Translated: CASSLSVRLNTEAFF.

CDR3 in DNA: TGCGCCAGCAGCCAAGAAACAGGGATGAACACTGAAGCTTTCTTT. Translation gives CASSQETGMNTEAFF. The chain joins TRBV4-3 to TRBJ1-1; D is perhaps TRBD1 (6 bases). Germline CDR1 and CDR2: LGHNA and YSLEER. There are 15 residues in the CDR3. V lost 0 bases to trimming and J lost 0 bases, with 8 bases between them.

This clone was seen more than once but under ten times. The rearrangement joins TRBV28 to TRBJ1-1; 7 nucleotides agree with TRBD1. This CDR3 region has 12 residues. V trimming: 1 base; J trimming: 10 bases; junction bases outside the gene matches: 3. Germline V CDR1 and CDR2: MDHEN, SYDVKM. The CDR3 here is CASSLSGGGAFF. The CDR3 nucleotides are TGTGCCAGCAGTTTATCAGGGGGAGGAGCTTTCTTT.

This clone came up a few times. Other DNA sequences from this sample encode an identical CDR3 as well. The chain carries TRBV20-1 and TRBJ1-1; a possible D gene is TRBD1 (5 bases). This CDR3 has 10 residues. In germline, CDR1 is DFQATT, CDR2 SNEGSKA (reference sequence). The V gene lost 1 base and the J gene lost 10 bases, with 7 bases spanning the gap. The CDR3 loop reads CSARGGGAFF. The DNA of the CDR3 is TGCAGTGCTAGAGGGGGGGGAGCTTTCTTT.

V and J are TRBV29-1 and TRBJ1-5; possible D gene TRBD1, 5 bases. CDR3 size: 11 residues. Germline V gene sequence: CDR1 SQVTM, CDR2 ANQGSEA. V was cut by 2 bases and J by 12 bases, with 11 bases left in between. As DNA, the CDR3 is TGCAGCGTTGAATGGGACGGGAGCCAGCATTTT. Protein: CSVEWDGSQHF. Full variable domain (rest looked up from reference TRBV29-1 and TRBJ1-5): SAVISQKPSRDICQRGTSLTIQCQVDSQVTMMFWYRQQPGQSLTLIATANQGSEATYESGFVIDKFPISRPNLTFSTLTVSNMSPEDSSIYLCSVEWDGSQHFGDGTRLSIL.

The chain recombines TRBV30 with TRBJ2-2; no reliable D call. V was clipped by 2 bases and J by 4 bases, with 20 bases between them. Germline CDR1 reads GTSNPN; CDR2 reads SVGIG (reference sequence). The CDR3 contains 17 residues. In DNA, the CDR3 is TGTGCCTGGAGTTCCTCTCCCCCACAAGCTCGCACCGGGGAGCTGTTTTTT. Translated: CAWSSSPPQARTGELFF.

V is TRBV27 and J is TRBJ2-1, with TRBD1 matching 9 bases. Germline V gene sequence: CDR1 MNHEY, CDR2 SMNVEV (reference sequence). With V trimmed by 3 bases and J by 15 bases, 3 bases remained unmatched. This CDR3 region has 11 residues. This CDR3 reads CASSLRDRVFF. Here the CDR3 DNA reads TGTGCCAGCAGTTTGCGGGACAGGGTGTTCTTC.